This T cell receptor beta chain derives from a study of T cell responses to AZD1222 COVID-19 vaccine. About the research overall: The analysis combined second doses at about 4 or about 12 weeks.

In germline, CDR1 is MNHEY, CDR2 SVGAGI. CDR3 size: 15 residues. Trimming took off 7 bases at V and 0 bases at J, with 15 bases between the two ends. The repertoire was sequenced with immunoSEQ multiplex PCR; TCRdb's copy has only in-frame clones and lacks some. The data hold about 53,000 clones, with less than 85% observed a single time. Overall study results and limits: Within unmutated variant regions lay the reported targets of nearly half of spike-specific TCRs. Baseline serostatus was positive in only a handful of AZD1222 recipients. Possibly, clonal diversity was underestimated; donors were largely white British and included more females.

Points on this clone: Its antigen is unidentified.

Sequencing used peripheral blood, obtained on day 0 of AZD1222 vaccination. This receptor was taken from an adult in good health. V usage is TRBV6-5 and J usage is TRBJ1-2; D remains unclear. DNA of the CDR3: TGTGCCAGCATCGAGCTGTGGGATTCTAACTATGGCTACACCTTC. This translates into CASIELWDSNYGYTF.